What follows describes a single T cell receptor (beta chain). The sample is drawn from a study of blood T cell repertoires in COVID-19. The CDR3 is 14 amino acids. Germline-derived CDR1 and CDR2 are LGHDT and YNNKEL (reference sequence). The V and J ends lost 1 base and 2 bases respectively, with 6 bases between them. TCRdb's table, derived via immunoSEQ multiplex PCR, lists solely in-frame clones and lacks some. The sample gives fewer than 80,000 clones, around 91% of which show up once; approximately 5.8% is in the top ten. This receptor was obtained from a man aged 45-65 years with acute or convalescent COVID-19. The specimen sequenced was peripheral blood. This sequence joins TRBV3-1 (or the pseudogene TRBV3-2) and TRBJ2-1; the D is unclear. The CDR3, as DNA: TGTGCCAGCAGCCAAGGAGTACCCTACAATGAGCAGTTCTTC. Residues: CASSQGVPYNEQFF.